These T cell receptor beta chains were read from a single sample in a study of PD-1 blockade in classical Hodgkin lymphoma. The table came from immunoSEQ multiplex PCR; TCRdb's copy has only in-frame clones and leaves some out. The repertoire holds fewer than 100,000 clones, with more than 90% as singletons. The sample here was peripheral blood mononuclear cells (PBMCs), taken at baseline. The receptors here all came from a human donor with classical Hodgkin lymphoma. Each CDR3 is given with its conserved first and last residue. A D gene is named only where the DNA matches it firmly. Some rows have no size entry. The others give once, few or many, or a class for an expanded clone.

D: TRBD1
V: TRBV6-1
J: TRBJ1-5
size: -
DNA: TGTGCCAGCAGGAACAGGGGAAGTCTCAATCAGCCCCAGCATTTT
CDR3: CASRNRGSLNQPQHF

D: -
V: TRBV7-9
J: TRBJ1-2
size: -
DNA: TGTGCCAGCAGCTGGGCAGCTCTATCCCCTAACTATGGCTACACCTTC
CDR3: CASSWAALSPNYGYTF

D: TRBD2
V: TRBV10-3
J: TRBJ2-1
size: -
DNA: TGTGCCATCAGTGAGTTAGGTGAGGGTAGCGGGTCCTACAATGAGCAGTTCTTC
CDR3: CAISELGEGSGSYNEQFF

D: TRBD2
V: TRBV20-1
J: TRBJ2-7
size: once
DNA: TGCAGTGTGGGGAGGGCCTACGAGCAGTACTTC
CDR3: CSVGRAYEQYF

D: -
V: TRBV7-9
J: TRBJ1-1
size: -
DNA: TGTGCCAGCAGCTTAGCAGGGGTTAACACTGAAGCTTTCTTT
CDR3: CASSLAGVNTEAFF

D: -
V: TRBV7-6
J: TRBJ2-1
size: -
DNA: TGTGCCAGCAGCCCCCAGCCCGGGGACGGAGGATACCTCTTC
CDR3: CASSPQPGDGGYLF

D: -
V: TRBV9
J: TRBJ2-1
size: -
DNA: TGTGCCAGCAGCGTTACGCCATCGGGTAACAATGAGCAGTTCTTC
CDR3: CASSVTPSGNNEQFF

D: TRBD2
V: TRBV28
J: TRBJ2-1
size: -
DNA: TGTGCCAGCAGTACCAGCGGGAGGCCCTACAATGAGCAGTTCTTC
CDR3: CASSTSGRPYNEQFF

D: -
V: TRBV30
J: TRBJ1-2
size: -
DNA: TGTGCCGCAAGGGGGGGGCATGGCTACACCTTC
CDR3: CAARGGHGYTF

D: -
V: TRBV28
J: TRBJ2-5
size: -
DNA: TGTGCCATCCACTCAGGGGTATGGAAGTTCCCGGAGACCCAGTACTTC
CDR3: CAIHSGVWKFPETQYF

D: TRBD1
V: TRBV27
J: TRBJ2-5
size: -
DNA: TGTGCCAGCAGTCATCACCGGACAGGGGACGAGACCCAGTACTTC
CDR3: CASSHHRTGDETQYF

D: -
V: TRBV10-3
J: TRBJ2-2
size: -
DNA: TGTGCCACCGCTCCAGGGGTAAACACCGGGGAGCTGTTTTTT
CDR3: CATAPGVNTGELFF

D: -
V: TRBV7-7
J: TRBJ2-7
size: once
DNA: TGTGCCAGCAGCTTATTGGGGGGGCTGGCGGAGCAGTACTTC
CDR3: CASSLLGGLAEQYF

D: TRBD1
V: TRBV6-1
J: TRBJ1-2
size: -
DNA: TGTGCCAGCAGCCTTGACAGGGGCTATGGCTACACCTTC
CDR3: CASSLDRGYGYTF

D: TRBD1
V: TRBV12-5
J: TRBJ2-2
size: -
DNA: TGTGCTAGTGGTTTGGGAGACAGGGGGCACGGGGAGCTGTTTTTT
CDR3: CASGLGDRGHGELFF

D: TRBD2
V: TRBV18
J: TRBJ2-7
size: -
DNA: TGTGCCAGCTCATCGGGACTAGCTATTTCCTACGAGCAGTACTTC
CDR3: CASSSGLAISYEQYF

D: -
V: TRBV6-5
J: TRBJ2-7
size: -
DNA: TGTGCCAGCGGACGGGACCCTGACTACGAGCAGTACTTC
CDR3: CASGRDPDYEQYF

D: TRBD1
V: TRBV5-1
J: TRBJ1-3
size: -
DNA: TGCGCCAGCAGCCCGACTTCCGGGACAGGAACCATATATTTT
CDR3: CASSPTSGTGTIYF

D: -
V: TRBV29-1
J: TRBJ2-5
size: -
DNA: TGCAGCGTTGACGTCGGGAACCCGGAGACCCAGTACTTC
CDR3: CSVDVGNPETQYF

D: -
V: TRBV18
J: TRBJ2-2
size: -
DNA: TGTGCCAGCTCACCCCAGTTCGACCTGCTCTGGGGCACCGGGGAGCTGTTTTTT
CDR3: CASSPQFDLLWGTGELFF

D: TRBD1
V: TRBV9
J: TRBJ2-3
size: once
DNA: TGTGCCAGCAGCGGCTCCGGGACAGGTCCCACAGATACGCAGTATTTT
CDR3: CASSGSGTGPTDTQYF

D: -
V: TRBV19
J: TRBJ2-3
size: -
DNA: TGTGCCAGTAGTATTTGGGCAGGAAGCACAGATACGCAGTATTTT
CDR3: CASSIWAGSTDTQYF

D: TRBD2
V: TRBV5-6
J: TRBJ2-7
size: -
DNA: TGTGCCAGCAGCCTGGCGGGAGGGGCATACGAGCAGTACTTC
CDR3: CASSLAGGAYEQYF

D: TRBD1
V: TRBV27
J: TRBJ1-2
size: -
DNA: TGTGCCAGCAGTTTATCGAGGACAGGGTTTGGCTACACCTTC
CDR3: CASSLSRTGFGYTF

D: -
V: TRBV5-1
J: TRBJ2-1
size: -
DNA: TGCGCCAGCTCACAGCCAGACGATGAGCAGTTCTTC
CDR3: CASSQPDDEQFF

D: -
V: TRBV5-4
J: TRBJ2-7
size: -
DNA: TGTGCCAGCAGCTTACAGGGAACCTACGAGCAGTACTTC
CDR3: CASSLQGTYEQYF